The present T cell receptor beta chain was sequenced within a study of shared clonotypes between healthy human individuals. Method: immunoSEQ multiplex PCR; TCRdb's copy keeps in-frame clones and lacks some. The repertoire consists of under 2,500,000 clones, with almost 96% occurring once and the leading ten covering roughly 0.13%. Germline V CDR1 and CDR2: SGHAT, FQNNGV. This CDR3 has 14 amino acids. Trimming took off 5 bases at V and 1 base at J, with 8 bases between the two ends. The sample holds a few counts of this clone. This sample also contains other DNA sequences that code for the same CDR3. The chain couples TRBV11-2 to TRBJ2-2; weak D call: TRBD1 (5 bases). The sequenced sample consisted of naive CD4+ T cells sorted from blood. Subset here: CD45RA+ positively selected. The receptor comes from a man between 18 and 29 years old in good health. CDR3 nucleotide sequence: TGTGCCAGCAGCCTCACAGGGAACACCGGGGAGCTGTTTTTT. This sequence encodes CASSLTGNTGELFF.